These 14 T cell receptor beta chains came from one sample sequenced in a study of sequential checkpoint blockade in melanoma. The table came from immunoSEQ multiplex PCR; TCRdb's copy has only in-frame clones and leaves some out. The table shows nearly 2,500 clones, with under 15% occurring only once. Treatment: randomized to nivolumab then ipilimumab (arm A) or the reverse (arm B). The specimen comprised tumor tissue (inferred from file names), sampled from a patient given nivolumab and ipilimumab in sequence. These receptors originate from a human donor with melanoma.

This clone was seen only a few times. The CDR3 here is CASSLTSGTSGGAYNEQFF. The CDR3 nucleotides read TGCGCCAGCAGCCTTACATCCGGGACTAGCGGGGGGGCTTACAATGAGCAGTTCTTC. The V gene is TRBV1, the J gene TRBJ2-1; the DNA was not compared with TRBD2, the D call given in the table. TRBV1 is designated a pseudogene. CDR3 size: 19 residues.

This clone is categorized as medium-sized. The rearrangement joins TRBV11-3 to TRBJ2-1; D unclear. The V and J ends lost 5 bases and 8 bases respectively, with 16 bases between them. The CDR3 runs 14 residues. CDR1 is SGHNT and CDR2 is YENEEA in the germline V gene. CDR3 in amino acids: CASSPKTFSDEQFF. In DNA form, the CDR3 reads TGTGCCAGCAGCCCAAAAACTTTCTCCGATGAGCAGTTCTTC.

By its share, this clone is medium-sized. The chain links TRBV4-1 to TRBJ1-2; D unresolved. Germline V gene data show CDR1 as MGHRA and CDR2 as YSYEKL. CDR3 size: 14 residues. Trimming removed 1 base at V and 2 bases at J, with 8 bases between. The CDR3 sequence: CASSQVVTNYGYTF. The CDR3 nucleotides read TGCGCCAGCAGCCAAGTAGTAACGAACTATGGCTACACCTTC.

This clone was detected once. The chain has TRBV19 and TRBJ2-7, with TRBD1 matching 7 bases. This CDR3 has 15 amino acids. Germline V gives CDR1 LNHDA, CDR2 SQIVND (reference sequence). V lost 5 bases to trimming and J lost 0 bases; unmatched junction nucleotides: 7. CDR3: CASSPTGESSYEQYF. The CDR3 DNA follows: TGTGCCAGTAGTCCCACAGGGGAGAGCTCCTACGAGCAGTACTTC. The entire variable domain, with the rest obtained from reference TRBV19 and TRBJ2-7, is as follows: DGGITQSPKYLFRKEGQNVTLSCEQNLNHDAMYWYRQDPGQGLRLIYYSQIVNDFQKGDIAEGYSVSREKKESFPLTVTSAQKNPTAFYLCASSPTGESSYEQYFGPGTRLTVT.

This clone was counted at least ten times. This chain joins TRBV6-8 and TRBJ2-3; 8 nucleotides match TRBD2. V shed 5 bases, J shed 3 bases, and the junction held 13 bases outside the gene matches. CDR1 MNHGY and CDR2 SAAAGT come from the germline V gene. CDR3 length equals 17 residues. The CDR3 region is CASSVRGGPSPTDTQYF. CDR3 bases: TGTGCCAGCAGTGTGCGCGGGGGGCCATCCCCGACAGATACGCAGTATTTT.

The count of this clone is one. For the CDR3, the DNA is TGTGCCTGGAAGCGCTCTGGAAACACCATATATTTT. Protein: CAWKRSGNTIYF. This chain joins TRBV30 and TRBJ1-3, with unresolved D. The CDR3 has 12 amino acids. CDR1 and CDR2 from the germline V gene are GTSNPN and SVGIG (reference sequence). V was clipped by 4 bases and J by 0 bases, with 4 bases between them.

In its sample, this clone was seen a few times. V and J are TRBV18 and TRBJ2-7; tentatively, D is TRBD1 (5 bases). The germline CDR1 and CDR2 sequences are KGHSH and LQKENI. The CDR3 is made up of 14 amino acids. V lost 0 bases and J 7 bases, leaving 13 bases between the germline ends. CDR3 protein: CASSPPWQGEEQYF. The CDR3 DNA reads TGTGCCAGCTCACCACCGTGGCAGGGTGAGGAGCAGTACTTC.

Within the sample, this clone is medium-sized. The V call is TRBV11-3, the J call TRBJ1-3, with D perhaps matching TRBD1 (5 bases). The CDR3 runs to 14 residues. From germline, CDR1 is SGHNT and CDR2 YENEEA. V lost 4 bases and J 7 bases, leaving 14 bases between the germline ends. The CDR3 DNA is TGTGCCAGCAGCTCAGAGGTGGGACGGAACACCATATATTTT. This gives the protein CASSSEVGRNTIYF.

This clone is medium-sized (0.01 to 0.1%) within its sample. V usage is TRBV6-8 and J usage is TRBJ2-7, with D possibly TRBD2 on 6 matching bases. Germline values: CDR1 MNHGY, CDR2 SAAAGT. This CDR3 spans 15 amino acids. Trimming removed 6 bases from V and 4 bases from J, with 19 bases in between. The CDR3 DNA is TGTGCCAGCAGACCCGTGGGGGGACCTATTTACGAGCAGTACTTC. This gives the protein CASRPVGGPIYEQYF.

The chain has TRBV6-8 and TRBJ1-2; perhaps TRBD1 as D (6 bases). Germline V lookup: CDR1 MNHGY, CDR2 SAAAGT. The CDR3 loop spans 19 amino acids. Trimming removed 6 bases at V and 4 bases at J, with 30 bases between. CDR3 residues: CASRALQGKQGWGGYGYTF. CDR3 in DNA: TGTGCCAGCAGAGCACTCCAGGGAAAGCAGGGGTGGGGCGGCTATGGCTACACCTTC.

The J gene is TRBJ2-5, the V gene TRBV30, with no clear D. This CDR3 comprises 11 residues. Germline CDR1 reads GTSNPN; CDR2 reads SVGIG (reference sequence). V was trimmed by 3 bases and J by 5 bases, leaving 7 bases between them. CDR3 amino acids: CAWRALETQYF. CDR3 coding DNA: TGTGCCTGGAGGGCGTTGGAGACCCAGTACTTC.

The chain links TRBV29-1 to TRBJ1-2; D is uncertain. V was pared by 3 bases and J by 5 bases, with 16 bases between. The CDR3 is 14 amino acids. Germline V CDR1 and CDR2: SQVTM, ANQGSEA. CDR3 in DNA: TGCAGCGTTGATGGGGAGACGGTCAAGTATGGCTACACCTTC. This gives the protein CSVDGETVKYGYTF. The whole variable domain, filled in from reference TRBV29-1 and TRBJ1-2, reads SAVISQKPSRDICQRGTSLTIQCQVDSQVTMMFWYRQQPGQSLTLIATANQGSEATYESGFVIDKFPISRPNLTFSTLTVSNMSPEDSSIYLCSVDGETVKYGYTFGSGTRLTVV.

The sample holds one count of this clone. The V call is TRBV5-1, the J call TRBJ1-1; 7 nucleotides agree with TRBD1. The germline V gene encodes CDR1 SGHRS and CDR2 YFSETQ. The CDR3 length is 16 residues. V lost 2 bases to trimming and J lost 4 bases; unmatched junction nucleotides: 11. For the CDR3, the DNA is TGCGCCAGCAGCTTTAAGACAGGGCAAGGAGGCACTGAAGCTTTCTTT. Amino acids: CASSFKTGQGGTEAFF.

V gene TRBV18 combines with J gene TRBJ1-5, with a possible D match to TRBD1 (5 bases). From germline, CDR1 is KGHSH and CDR2 LQKENI. The CDR3 sequence is 14 residues long. Deletions cut 5 bases from V and 7 bases from J, with 15 bases between. The CDR3 sequence: CASSTGVSGQPQHF. The CDR3 DNA is TGTGCCAGCTCAACGGGGGTGTCAGGACAGCCCCAGCATTTT.